This TCR beta chain stems from a study of shared T cell receptors in the human thymus. Some clones are missing from TCRdb's copy, which holds only in-frame ones; the method was immunoSEQ multiplex PCR. The sample has some 400,000 clones, roughly 94% seen once. Sequences were obtained from thymocytes. The receptor's source is a human donor.

CDR3 bases: TGTGCCAGCAGTTTACGACAGGCCCAAGAGACCCAGTACTTC. It specifies CASSLRQAQETQYF. The chain uses TRBV28 and TRBJ2-5; maybe TRBD1 (6 bases). V shed 2 bases and J shed 1 base, with 8 bases lying between them. There are 14 residues in the CDR3. Germline V CDR1 and CDR2: MDHEN, SYDVKM.